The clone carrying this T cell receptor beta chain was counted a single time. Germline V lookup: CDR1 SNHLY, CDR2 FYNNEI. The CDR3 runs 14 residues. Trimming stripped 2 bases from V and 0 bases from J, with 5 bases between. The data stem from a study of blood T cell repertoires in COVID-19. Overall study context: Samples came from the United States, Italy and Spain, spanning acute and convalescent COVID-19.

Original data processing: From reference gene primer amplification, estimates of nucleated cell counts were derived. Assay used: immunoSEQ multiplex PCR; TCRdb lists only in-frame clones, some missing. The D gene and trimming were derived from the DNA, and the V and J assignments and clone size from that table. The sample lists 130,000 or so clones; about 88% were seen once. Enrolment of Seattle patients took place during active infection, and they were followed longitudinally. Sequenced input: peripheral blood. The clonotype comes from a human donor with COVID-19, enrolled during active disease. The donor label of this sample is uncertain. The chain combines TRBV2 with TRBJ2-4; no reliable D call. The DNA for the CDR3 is TGTGCCAGCAGTGAATCCCTAGCCAAAAACATTCAGTACTTC. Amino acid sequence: CASSESLAKNIQYF. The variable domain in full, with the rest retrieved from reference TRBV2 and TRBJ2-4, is EPEVTQTPSHQVTQMGQEVILRCVPISNHLYFYWYRQILGQKVEFLVSFYNNEISEKSEIFDDQFSVERPDGSNFTLKIRSTKLEDSAMYFCASSESLAKNIQYFGAGTRLSVL.